This TCR beta chain derives from a study of patients and donors after allogeneic stem cell transplantation. TCRdb re-called the RT-PCR reads with MiXCR, one entry per CDR3 protein. This table holds under 200,000 distinct CDR3 sequences, about 29% found once. The CDR3 is 15 amino acids. V trimming: 3 bases; J trimming: 1 base; junction bases outside the gene matches: 4. Looked up from germline, CDR1 is SQVTM and CDR2 is ANQGSEA. The chain uses TRBV29-1 and TRBJ2-7; 12 bases match TRBD2. The sequence derives from a human donor who was either an allogeneic HSCT recipient or a stem cell or donor lymphocyte infusion donor (not recorded which). It is not recorded whose cells these are; they may come from a transplant donor. Sequenced sample: blood, either unsorted or a sorted T cell fraction (not recorded which). The CDR3, as DNA: TGCAGCGTTGAGCTTACTAGCGGGAGGTCCTACGAGCAGTACTTC. It encodes CSVELTSGRSYEQYF.